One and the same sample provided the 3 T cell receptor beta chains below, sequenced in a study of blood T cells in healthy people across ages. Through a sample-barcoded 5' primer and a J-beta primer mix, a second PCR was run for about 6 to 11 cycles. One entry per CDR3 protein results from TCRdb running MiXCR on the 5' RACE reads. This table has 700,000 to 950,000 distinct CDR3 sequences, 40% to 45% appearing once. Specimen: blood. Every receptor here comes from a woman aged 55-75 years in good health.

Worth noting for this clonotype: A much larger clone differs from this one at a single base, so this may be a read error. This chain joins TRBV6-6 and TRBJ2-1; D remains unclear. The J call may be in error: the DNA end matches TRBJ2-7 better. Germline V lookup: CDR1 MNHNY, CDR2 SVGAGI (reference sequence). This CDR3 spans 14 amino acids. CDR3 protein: CASNEGPPYNEQYF. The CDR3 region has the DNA TGTGCCAGCAACGAAGGGCCCCCCTACAATGAGCAGTACTTC.

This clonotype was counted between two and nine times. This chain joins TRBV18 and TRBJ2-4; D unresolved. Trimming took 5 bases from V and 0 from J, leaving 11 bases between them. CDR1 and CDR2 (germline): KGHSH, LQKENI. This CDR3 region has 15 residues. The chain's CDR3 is CASSNLEGAKNIQYF. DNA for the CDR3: TGTGCCAGCTCAAACCTGGAAGGAGCCAAAAACATTCAGTACTTC.

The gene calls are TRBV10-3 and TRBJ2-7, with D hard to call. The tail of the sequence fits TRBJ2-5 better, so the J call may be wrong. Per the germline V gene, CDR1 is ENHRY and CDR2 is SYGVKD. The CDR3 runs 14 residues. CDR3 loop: CAISPGVPRETQYF. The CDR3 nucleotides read TGTGCCATCAGCCCCGGAGTGCCCCGTGAGACCCAGTACTTC.